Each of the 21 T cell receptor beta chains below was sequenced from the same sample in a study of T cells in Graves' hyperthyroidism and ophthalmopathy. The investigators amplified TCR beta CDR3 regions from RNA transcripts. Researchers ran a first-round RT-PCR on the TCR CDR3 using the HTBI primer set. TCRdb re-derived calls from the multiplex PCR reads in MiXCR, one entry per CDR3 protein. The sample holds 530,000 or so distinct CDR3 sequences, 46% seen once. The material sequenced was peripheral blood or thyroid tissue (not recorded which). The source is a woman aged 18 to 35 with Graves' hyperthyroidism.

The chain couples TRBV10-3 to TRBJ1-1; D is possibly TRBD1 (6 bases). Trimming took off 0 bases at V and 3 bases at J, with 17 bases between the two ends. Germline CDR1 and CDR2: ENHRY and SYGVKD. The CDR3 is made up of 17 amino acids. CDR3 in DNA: TGTGCCATCAGTGAGTCAACGAGTGTCAGGGGAGACACTGAAGCTTTCTTT. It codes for CAISESTSVRGDTEAFF.

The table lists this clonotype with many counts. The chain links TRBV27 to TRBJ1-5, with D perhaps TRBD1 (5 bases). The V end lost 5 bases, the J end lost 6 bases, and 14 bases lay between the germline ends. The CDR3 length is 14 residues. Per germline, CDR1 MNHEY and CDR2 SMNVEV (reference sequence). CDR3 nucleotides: TGTGCCAGCAGTCCCCGAGAGGGGATTCAGCCCCAGCATTTT. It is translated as CASSPREGIQPQHF.

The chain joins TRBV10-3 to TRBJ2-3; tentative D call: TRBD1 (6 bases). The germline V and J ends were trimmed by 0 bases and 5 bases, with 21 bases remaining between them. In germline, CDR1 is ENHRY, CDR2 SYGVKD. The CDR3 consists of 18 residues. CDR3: CAISESESLLLGGDTQYF. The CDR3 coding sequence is TGTGCCATCAGTGAGTCGGAGTCACTACTACTAGGGGGAGATACGCAGTATTTT.

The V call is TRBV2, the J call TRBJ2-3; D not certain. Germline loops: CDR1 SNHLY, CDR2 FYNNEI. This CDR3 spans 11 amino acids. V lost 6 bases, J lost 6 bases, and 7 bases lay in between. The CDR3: CASRLYDTQYF. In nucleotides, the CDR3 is TGTGCCAGCAGGCTCTATGATACGCAGTATTTT.

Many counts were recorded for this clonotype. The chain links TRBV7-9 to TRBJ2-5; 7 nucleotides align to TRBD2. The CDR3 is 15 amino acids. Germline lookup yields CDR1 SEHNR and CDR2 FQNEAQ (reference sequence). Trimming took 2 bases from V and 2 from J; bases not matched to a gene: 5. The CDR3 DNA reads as TGTGCCAGCAGCTTACCCAGCGGGATTCAAGAGACCCAGTACTTC. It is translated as CASSLPSGIQETQYF.

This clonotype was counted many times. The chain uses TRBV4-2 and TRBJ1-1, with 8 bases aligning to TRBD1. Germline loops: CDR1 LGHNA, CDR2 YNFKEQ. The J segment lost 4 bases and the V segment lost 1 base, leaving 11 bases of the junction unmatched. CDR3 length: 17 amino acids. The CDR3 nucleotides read TGTGCCAGCAGCCAAGGGATACAGGGGGAGGGGGGCACTGAAGCTTTCTTT. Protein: CASSQGIQGEGGTEAFF.

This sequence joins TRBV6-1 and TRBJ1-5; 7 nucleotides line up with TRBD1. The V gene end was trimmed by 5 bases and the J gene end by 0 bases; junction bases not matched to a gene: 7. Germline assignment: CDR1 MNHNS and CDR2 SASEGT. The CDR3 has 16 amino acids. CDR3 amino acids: CASSLWGQYSNQPQHF. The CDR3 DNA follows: TGTGCCAGCAGTTTATGGGGACAGTATAGCAATCAGCCCCAGCATTTT.

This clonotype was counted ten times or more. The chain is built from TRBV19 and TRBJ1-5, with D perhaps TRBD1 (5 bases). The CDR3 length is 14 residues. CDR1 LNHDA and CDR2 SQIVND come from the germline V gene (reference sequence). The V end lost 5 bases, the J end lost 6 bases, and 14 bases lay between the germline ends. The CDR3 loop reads CASSGTPGPQPQHF. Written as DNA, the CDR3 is TGTGCCAGTAGTGGGACCCCGGGCCCTCAGCCCCAGCATTTT.

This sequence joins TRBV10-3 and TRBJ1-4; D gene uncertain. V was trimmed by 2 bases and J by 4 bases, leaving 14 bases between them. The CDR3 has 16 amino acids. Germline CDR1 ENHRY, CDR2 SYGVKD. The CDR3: CAISEADTKLNEKLFF. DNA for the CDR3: TGTGCCATCAGTGAGGCCGACACGAAACTTAATGAAAAACTGTTTTTT.

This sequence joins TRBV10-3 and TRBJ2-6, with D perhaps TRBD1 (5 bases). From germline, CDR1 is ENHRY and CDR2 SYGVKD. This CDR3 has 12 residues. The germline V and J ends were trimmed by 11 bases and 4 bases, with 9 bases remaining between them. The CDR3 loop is CAARTGANVLTF. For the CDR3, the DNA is TGTGCCGCCCGGACAGGGGCCAACGTCCTGACTTTC.

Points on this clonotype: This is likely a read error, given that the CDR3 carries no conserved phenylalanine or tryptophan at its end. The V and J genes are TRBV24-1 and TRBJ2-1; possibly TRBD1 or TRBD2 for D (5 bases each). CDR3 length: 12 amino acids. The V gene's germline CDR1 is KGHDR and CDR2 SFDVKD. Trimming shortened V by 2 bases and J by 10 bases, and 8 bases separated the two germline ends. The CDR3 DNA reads TGTGCCACCAGTGATTCCCGGGACGAGCAGTTCCTC. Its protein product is CATSDSRDEQFL.

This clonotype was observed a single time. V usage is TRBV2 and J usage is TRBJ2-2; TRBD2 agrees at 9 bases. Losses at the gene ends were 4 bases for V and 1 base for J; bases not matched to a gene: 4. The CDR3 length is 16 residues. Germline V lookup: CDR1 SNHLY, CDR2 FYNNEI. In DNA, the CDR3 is TGTGCCAGCAGTGGGAGGACTAGCGAGAACACCGGGGAGCTGTTTTTT. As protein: CASSGRTSENTGELFF.

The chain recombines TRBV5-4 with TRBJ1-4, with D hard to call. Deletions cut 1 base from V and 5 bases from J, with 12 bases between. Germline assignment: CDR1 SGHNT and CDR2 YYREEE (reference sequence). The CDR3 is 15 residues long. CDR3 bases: TGTGCCAGCAGCTTGACTAGCGGGGAAAATGAAAAACTGTTTTTT. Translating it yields CASSLTSGENEKLFF. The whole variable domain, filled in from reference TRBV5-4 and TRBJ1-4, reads ETGVTQSPTHLIKTRGQQVTLRCSSQSGHNTVSWYQQALGQGPQFIFQYYREEENGRGNFPPRFSGLQFPNYSSELNVNALELDDSALYLCASSLTSGENEKLFFGSGTQLSVL.

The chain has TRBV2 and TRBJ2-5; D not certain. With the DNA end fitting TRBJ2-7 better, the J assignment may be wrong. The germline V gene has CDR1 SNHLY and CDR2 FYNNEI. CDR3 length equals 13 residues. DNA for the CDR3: TGTGCCAGCAGTGAAGCAATTGGAAGCGAGCAGTACTTC. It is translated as CASSEAIGSEQYF.

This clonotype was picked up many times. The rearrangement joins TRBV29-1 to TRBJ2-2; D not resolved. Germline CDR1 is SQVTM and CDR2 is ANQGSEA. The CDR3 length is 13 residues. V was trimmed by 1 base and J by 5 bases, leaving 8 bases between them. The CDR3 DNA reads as TGCAGCGTTGAAGCTAGACATACCGGGGAGCTGTTTTTT. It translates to CSVEARHTGELFF.

CDR3 bases: TGCAGTGCTAGTGGGCAGCCCTATAGCAATCAGCCCCAGCATTTT. Translating it yields CSASGQPYSNQPQHF. V gene TRBV20-1 combines with J gene TRBJ1-5, with no clear D. The CDR3 is 15 residues long. With 3 bases removed from V and 0 bases from J, the gap between germline ends came to 12 bases. The germline gives CDR1 DFQATT, CDR2 SNEGSKA (reference sequence).

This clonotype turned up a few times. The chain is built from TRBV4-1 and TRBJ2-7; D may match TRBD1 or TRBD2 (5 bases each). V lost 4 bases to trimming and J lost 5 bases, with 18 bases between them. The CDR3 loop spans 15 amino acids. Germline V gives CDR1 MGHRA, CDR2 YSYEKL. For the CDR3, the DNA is TGCGCCAGCAGCCGATACGGGACGGCAGTGAACGAGCAGTACTTC. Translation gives CASSRYGTAVNEQYF.

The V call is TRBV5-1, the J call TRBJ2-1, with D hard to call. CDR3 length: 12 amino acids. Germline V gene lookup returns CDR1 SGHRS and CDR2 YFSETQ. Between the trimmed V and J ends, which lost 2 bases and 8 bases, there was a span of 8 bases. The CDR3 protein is CASSFSAYEQFF. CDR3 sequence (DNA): TGCGCCAGCAGCTTTAGTGCTTATGAGCAGTTCTTC.

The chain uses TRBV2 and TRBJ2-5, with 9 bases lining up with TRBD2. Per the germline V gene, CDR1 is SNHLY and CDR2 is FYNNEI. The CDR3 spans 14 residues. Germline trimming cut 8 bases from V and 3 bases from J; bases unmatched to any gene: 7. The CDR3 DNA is TGTGCCAGCGCGCGGGAGGGCGGGGAAGAGACCCAGTACTTC. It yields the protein CASAREGGEETQYF.

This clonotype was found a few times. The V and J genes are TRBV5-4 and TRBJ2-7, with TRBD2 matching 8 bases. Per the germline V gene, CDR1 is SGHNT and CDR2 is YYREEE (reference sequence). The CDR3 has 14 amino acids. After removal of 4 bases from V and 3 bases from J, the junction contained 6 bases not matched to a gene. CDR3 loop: CASSPAGVIYEQYF. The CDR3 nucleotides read TGTGCCAGCAGCCCAGCGGGAGTCATCTACGAGCAGTACTTC.

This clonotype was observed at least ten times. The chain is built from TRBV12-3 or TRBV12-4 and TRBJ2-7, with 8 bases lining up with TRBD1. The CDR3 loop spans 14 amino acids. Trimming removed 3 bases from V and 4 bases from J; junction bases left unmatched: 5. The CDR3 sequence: CASSLRDRWYEQYF. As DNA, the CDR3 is TGTGCCAGCAGTTTGAGGGACAGGTGGTACGAGCAGTACTTC.